This T cell receptor (beta chain) was identified in a study of T-cell reconstitution after alpha-beta-depleted transplantation in children. Findings and caveats of the study: Some patients' high day-60 TCRbeta diversity was attributed to recipient cells surviving conditioning. Once a year had passed after transplant, T-cell counts and diversity came mostly from newly produced T cells. About two months after transplant, alpha-beta T cells reportedly came from several hundred expanded graft clones.

V was pared by 3 bases and J by 8 bases, with 16 bases between. The CDR3 extends over 14 amino acids. Germline CDR1 LNHDA, CDR2 SQIVND (reference sequence). Preparation of the TCRbeta library involved a method that used unique molecular identifiers. Each CDR3 protein gets one entry after TCRdb re-called the PCR reads with MiXCR. Altogether a few hundred thousand distinct CDR3 sequences are present, 27% being singletons, with the ten largest covering around 36%. About this clonotype itself: Its antigen is currently unknown.

Sequencing was performed on PBMCs, taken before TCRalphabeta/CD19-depleted stem cell transplant. This TCR derives from a boy younger than two with Wiskott-Aldrich syndrome, due to receive a stem cell transplant. The V call is TRBV19, the J call TRBJ1-1; the D gene is possibly TRBD1 (6 bases). CDR3 sequence: CASSILGRGPEAFF. The CDR3 DNA reads TGTGCCAGTAGTATCCTCGGCAGGGGCCCCGAAGCTTTCTTT.